The 20 T cell receptor beta chains listed next were all sequenced from one sample in a study of CD4+ T cells in melanoma. Assay: immunoSEQ multiplex PCR; the TCRdb copy retains only in-frame clones and omits some. Among about 140,000 clones listed, 92% were seen once. These receptors were obtained from a human donor with melanoma.

This clone appeared a single time. The chain has TRBV27 and TRBJ2-5; D call uncertain. V was pared by 6 bases and J by 5 bases, with 10 bases between. The length of the CDR3 is 12 residues. CDR1 and CDR2 (germline): MNHEY, SMNVEV (reference sequence). In nucleotides, the CDR3 is TGTGCCAGCAGCCCCAACTGGGAGACCCAGTACTTC. Translated, it gives CASSPNWETQYF.

The chain carries TRBV5-6 and TRBJ1-6, with TRBD1 as a possible D gene (5 bases). The V end lost 1 base, the J end lost 4 bases, and 9 bases lay between the germline ends. The V gene's germline CDR1 is SGHDT and CDR2 YYEEEE. The CDR3 extends over 15 amino acids. The DNA for the CDR3 is TGTGCCAGCAGCTTGTGGACACCTTATAATTCACCCCTCCACTTT. Translating gives CASSLWTPYNSPLHF.

The chain links TRBV12-5 to TRBJ2-3; possible D gene TRBD1, 6 bases. This CDR3 region has 15 residues. V lost 6 bases and J lost 2, with 15 bases in between. Germline V gives CDR1 LGHNT, CDR2 FRNRAP. The CDR3 DNA follows: TGTGCTAGTGGCCATAGGCAGGGGAACACAGATACGCAGTATTTT. Encoded protein: CASGHRQGNTDTQYF.

The CDR3 nucleotides are TGTGCCAGCAGGGGGCAGCAATATGAGAATTCACCCCTCCACTTT. Protein: CASRGQQYENSPLHF. This chain links TRBV6-1 with TRBJ1-6; D might be TRBD1 (5 bases). V lost 6 bases to trimming and J lost 7 bases, with 16 bases between them. This CDR3 is 15 amino acids long. The germline CDR1 and CDR2 sequences are MNHNS and SASEGT.

The V gene is TRBV11-2, the J gene TRBJ2-1; no clear D gene. Germline lookup yields CDR1 SGHAT and CDR2 FQNNGV. This CDR3 region has 11 residues. Trimming cost V 6 bases and J 4 bases, with 4 bases left between them. In DNA form, the CDR3 reads TGTGCCAGCAGTACGTACAATGAGCAGTTCTTC. This codes for CASSTYNEQFF.

The rearrangement uses TRBV5-1 and TRBJ2-1; a weak D match, TRBD2 (5 bases). V was pared by 6 bases and J by 0 bases, with 13 bases between. The CDR3 spans 15 residues. CDR1 is SGHRS, CDR2 YFSETQ, per germline. The DNA for the CDR3 is TGCGCCAGCACCCCGAGCGGAAGCTCCTACAATGAGCAGTTCTTC. Its protein product is CASTPSGSSYNEQFF.

The V gene is TRBV29-1, the J gene TRBJ1-2; 8 nucleotides line up with TRBD1. J was trimmed by 5 bases and V by 2 bases; bases with no gene match: 7. This CDR3 has 14 amino acids. CDR1 is SQVTM and CDR2 is ANQGSEA in the germline V gene. The CDR3 region is CSVEWHRGEYGYTF. CDR3 DNA: TGCAGCGTTGAATGGCACAGGGGGGAGTATGGCTACACCTTC.

J is TRBJ2-7 and V is TRBV6-1; no reliable D call. With 1 base removed from V and 2 bases from J, the gap between germline ends came to 9 bases. The CDR3 extends over 14 amino acids. Germline-derived CDR1 and CDR2 are MNHNS and SASEGT. The DNA of the CDR3 is TGTGCCAGCAGTGAAGGCGGCCAGACCTACGAGCAGTACTTC. Protein sequence: CASSEGGQTYEQYF.

The chain recombines TRBV7-6 with TRBJ2-6; D unresolved. Trimming pared 1 base from V and 0 bases from J, leaving 4 bases between. This CDR3 region has 15 residues. Germline V gives CDR1 SGHVS, CDR2 FNYEAQ. CDR3 DNA: TGTGCCAGCAGCTTAGTTGGCTCTGGGGCCAACGTCCTGACTTTC. Protein: CASSLVGSGANVLTF.

The CDR3, as DNA: TGTGCCAGCAGCTTCTCCGGGACAGGGGATAACGGTGGCTACACCTTC. Its translation is CASSFSGTGDNGGYTF. The J gene is TRBJ1-2, the V gene TRBV11-2; 10 bases map to TRBD1. Germline CDR1 reads SGHAT; CDR2 reads FQNNGV. The CDR3 loop spans 16 amino acids. V trimming: 3 bases; J trimming: 7 bases; junction bases outside the gene matches: 11.

CDR3 in amino acids: CASSLNVAGGADTQYF. CDR3 nucleotides: TGTGCCAGCAGCTTAAACGTGGCGGGGGGCGCAGATACGCAGTATTTT. This chain uses TRBV7-3 with TRBJ2-3; 8 bases are a match to TRBD2. Per the germline V gene, CDR1 is SGHTA and CDR2 is FQGTGA. V gave up 1 base and J gave up 4 bases; unmatched junction bases: 7. CDR3 length: 16 amino acids.

On this clone itself: This CDR3 fails to terminate in the conserved phenylalanine or tryptophan, so it likely reflects a read error. The DNA is omitted, as the CDR3 cannot be located on it reliably, and the CDR3 follows TCRdb's listing. The chain couples TRBV30 to TRBJ2-7; TRBD1, the table's D call, lacks a check against the DNA. Including both end residues, the CDR3 is 11 amino acids long. The germline gives CDR1 GTSNPN, CDR2 SVGIG (reference sequence). The CDR3 sequence: CAWSSGTGNFL.

The V gene is TRBV2, the J gene TRBJ2-1; possibly TRBD1 or TRBD2 for D (5 bases each). CDR3 length: 15 residues. With 4 bases removed from V and 6 bases from J, the gap between germline ends came to 16 bases. Germline values: CDR1 SNHLY, CDR2 FYNNEI. CDR3 in DNA: TGTGCCAGCAGTGCAGCACGGGGCGGTGGCAATGAGCAGTTCTTC. It codes for CASSAARGGGNEQFF.

The chain joins TRBV4-1 to TRBJ2-1, with unresolved D. The CDR3 totals 15 residues. The V end lost 0 bases, the J end lost 4 bases, and 10 bases lay between the germline ends. Per germline, CDR1 MGHRA and CDR2 YSYEKL. CDR3 sequence reads: CASSQDLGFYNEQFF. CDR3 coding DNA: TGCGCCAGCAGCCAAGATCTCGGATTTTACAATGAGCAGTTCTTC.

V and J are TRBV27 and TRBJ2-1, with 7 bases fitting TRBD1. Unmatched junction bases numbered 3, after V lost 7 bases and J lost 6 bases. Per the germline V gene, CDR1 is MNHEY and CDR2 is SMNVEV (reference sequence). The CDR3 totals 12 residues. The CDR3 region has the DNA TGTGCCAGCACCGACAGGGCCAATGAGCAGTTCTTC. Protein sequence: CASTDRANEQFF.

The chain is built from TRBV2 and TRBJ2-7, with TRBD1 identical over 9 bases. The V gene end was trimmed by 6 bases and the J gene end by 3 bases; junction bases not matched to a gene: 6. The CDR3 contains 14 residues. Germline V gene lookup returns CDR1 SNHLY and CDR2 FYNNEI. The CDR3, as DNA: TGTGCCAGCAGCCCCCGGGACAGGGTCTACGAGCAGTACTTC. This gives the protein CASSPRDRVYEQYF.

The genes are TRBV5-1 and TRBJ1-6; D possibly corresponds to TRBD1 (5 bases). CDR3 length equals 17 residues. Germline CDR1 and CDR2: SGHRS and YFSETQ. The V and J ends lost 4 bases and 0 bases respectively, with 14 bases between them. The CDR3 bases are TGCGCCAGCAGCCGACAGACTCCTAGCTCCTATAATTCACCCCTCCACTTT. This codes for CASSRQTPSSYNSPLHF.

V usage is TRBV13 and J usage is TRBJ1-1; perhaps TRBD1 as D (6 bases). The CDR3 totals 15 residues. Germline V gene sequence: CDR1 PRHDT, CDR2 FYEKMQ (reference sequence). Trimming removed 6 bases from V and 0 bases from J, with 14 bases in between. CDR3 sequence (DNA): TGTGCCAGCAGAAAGACAGGCGCCATGAACACTGAAGCTTTCTTT. It is translated as CASRKTGAMNTEAFF.

The V call is TRBV5-4, the J call TRBJ1-5, with unresolved D. In germline, CDR1 is SGHNT, CDR2 YYREEE (reference sequence). Trimming cost V 0 bases and J 1 base, with 5 bases left between them. The CDR3 extends over 14 amino acids. Here the CDR3 DNA reads TGTGCCAGCAGCTTGGGTGGCAGCAATCAGCCCCAGCATTTT. As protein: CASSLGGSNQPQHF.

V is TRBV7-6 and J is TRBJ2-3; D possibly uses TRBD1 or TRBD2 (7 bases each). The CDR3 consists of 18 residues. V was cut by 0 bases and J by 8 bases, with 24 bases left in between. Germline V gene lookup returns CDR1 SGHVS and CDR2 FNYEAQ. CDR3 sequence reads: CASSLAVRQGGPFGTQYF. The DNA of the CDR3 is TGTGCCAGCAGCTTAGCGGTGAGACAGGGAGGGCCGTTTGGTACGCAGTATTTT. Filled out from reference TRBV7-6 and TRBJ2-3, the complete variable domain reads GAGVSQSPRYKVTKRGQDVALRCDPISGHVSLYWYRQALGQGPEFLTYFNYEAQQDKSGLPNDRFSAERPEGSISTLTIQRTEQRDSAMYRCASSLAVRQGGPFGTQYFGPGTRLTVL.